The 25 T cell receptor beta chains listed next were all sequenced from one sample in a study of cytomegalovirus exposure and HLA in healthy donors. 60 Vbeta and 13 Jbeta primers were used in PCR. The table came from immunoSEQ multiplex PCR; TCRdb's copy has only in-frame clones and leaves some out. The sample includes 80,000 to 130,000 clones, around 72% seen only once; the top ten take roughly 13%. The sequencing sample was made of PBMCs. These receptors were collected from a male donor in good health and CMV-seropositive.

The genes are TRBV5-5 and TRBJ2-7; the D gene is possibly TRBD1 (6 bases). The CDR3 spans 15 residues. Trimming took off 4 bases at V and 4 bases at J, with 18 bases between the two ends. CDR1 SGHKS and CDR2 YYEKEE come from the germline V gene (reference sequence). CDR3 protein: CASSQTGTQTYEQYF. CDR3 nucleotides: TGTGCCAGCAGCCAGACCGGGACACAAACGTACGAGCAGTACTTC.

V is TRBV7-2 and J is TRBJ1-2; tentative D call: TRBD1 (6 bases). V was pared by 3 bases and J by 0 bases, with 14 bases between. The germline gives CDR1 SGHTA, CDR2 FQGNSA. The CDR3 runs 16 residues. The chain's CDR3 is CASSFRDTTSNYGYTF. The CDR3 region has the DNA TGTGCCAGCAGCTTTAGGGACACTACCTCTAACTATGGCTACACCTTC.

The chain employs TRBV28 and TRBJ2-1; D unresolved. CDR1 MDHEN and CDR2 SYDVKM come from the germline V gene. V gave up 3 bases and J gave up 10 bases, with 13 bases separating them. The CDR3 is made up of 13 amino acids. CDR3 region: CASSLLKTGEQFF. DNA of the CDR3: TGTGCCAGCAGTTTGCTCAAGACCGGGGAGCAGTTCTTC.

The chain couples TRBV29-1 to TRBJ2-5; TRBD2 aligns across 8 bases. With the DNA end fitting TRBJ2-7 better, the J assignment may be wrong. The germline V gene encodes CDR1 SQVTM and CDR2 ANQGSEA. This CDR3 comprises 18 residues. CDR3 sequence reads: CSVEVGTDSVAGTYEQYF. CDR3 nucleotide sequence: TGCAGCGTTGAAGTGGGGACGGACTCGGTAGCGGGGACCTACGAGCAGTACTTC.

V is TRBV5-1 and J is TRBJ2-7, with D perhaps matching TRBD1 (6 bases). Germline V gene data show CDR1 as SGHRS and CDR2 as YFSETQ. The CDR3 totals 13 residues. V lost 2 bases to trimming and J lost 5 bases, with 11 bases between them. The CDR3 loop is CASSFDRQNEQYF. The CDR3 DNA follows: TGCGCCAGCAGCTTTGACAGGCAAAACGAGCAGTACTTC.

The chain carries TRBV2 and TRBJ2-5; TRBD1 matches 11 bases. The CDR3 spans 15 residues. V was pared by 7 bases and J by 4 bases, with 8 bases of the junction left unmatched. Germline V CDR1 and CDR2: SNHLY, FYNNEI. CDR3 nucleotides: TGTGCCAGCACCCCTAGGACAGGGGGCATAGAGACCCAGTACTTC. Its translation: CASTPRTGGIETQYF.

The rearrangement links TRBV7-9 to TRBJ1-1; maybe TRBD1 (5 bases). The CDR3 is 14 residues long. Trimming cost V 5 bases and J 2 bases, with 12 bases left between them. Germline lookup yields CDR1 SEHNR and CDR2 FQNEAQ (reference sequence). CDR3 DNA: TGTGCCAGCAGCCCAAGACAGAGAAACACTGAAGCTTTCTTT. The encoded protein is CASSPRQRNTEAFF.

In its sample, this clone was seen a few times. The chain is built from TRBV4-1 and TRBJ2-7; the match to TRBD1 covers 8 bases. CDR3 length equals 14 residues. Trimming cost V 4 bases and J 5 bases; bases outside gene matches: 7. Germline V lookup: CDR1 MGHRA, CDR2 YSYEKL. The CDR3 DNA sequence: TGCGCCAGCAGCCGGGACAGGACCCTCCACGAGCAGTACTTC. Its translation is CASSRDRTLHEQYF.

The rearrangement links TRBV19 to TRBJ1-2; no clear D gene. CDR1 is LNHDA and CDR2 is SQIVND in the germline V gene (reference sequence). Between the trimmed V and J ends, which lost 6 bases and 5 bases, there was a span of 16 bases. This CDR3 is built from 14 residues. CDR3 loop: CASSYSIGGYGYTF. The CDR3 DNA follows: TGTGCCAGTAGCTACAGCATCGGCGGGTATGGCTACACCTTC.

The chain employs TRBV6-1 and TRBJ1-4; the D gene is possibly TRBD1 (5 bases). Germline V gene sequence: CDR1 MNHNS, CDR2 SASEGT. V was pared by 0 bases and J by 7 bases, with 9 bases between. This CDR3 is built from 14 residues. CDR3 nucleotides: TGTGCCAGCAGTGAAGCGGGGGGATTTGAAAAACTGTTTTTT. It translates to CASSEAGGFEKLFF.

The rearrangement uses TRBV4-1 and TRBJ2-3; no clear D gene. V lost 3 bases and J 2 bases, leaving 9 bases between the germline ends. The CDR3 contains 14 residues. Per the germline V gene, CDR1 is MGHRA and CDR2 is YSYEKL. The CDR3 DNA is TGCGCCAGCAGCCATCTTTCCCTCACAGATACGCAGTATTTT. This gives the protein CASSHLSLTDTQYF.

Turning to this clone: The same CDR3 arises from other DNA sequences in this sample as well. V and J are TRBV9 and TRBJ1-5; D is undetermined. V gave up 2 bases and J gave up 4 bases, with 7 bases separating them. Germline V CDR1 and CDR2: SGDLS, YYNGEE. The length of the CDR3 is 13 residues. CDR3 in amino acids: CASSVSVNQPQHF. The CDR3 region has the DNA TGTGCCAGCAGCGTGAGCGTGAATCAGCCCCAGCATTTT.

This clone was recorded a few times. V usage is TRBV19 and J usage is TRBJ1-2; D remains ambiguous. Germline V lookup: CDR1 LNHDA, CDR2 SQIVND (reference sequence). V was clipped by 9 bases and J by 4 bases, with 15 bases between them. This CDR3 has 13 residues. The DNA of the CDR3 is TGTGCCAGCAGCGACTCGGCCCGCTATGGCTACACCTTC. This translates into CASSDSARYGYTF.

The CDR3 region is CASSPSQGRKTQYF. The CDR3 DNA is TGTGCCAGTAGTCCCTCACAGGGGCGAAAGACCCAGTACTTC. This chain uses TRBV19 with TRBJ2-5, with 7 bases fitting TRBD1. Trimming took 5 bases from V and 6 from J; bases not matched to a gene: 9. Germline-derived CDR1 and CDR2 are LNHDA and SQIVND (reference sequence). This CDR3 region has 14 residues.

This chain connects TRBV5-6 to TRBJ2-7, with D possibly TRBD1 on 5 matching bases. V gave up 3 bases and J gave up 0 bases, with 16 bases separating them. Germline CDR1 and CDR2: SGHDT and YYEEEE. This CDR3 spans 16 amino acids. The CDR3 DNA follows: TGTGCCAGCAGCTCGAGAGTCGACAGCAGCTCCTACGAGCAGTACTTC. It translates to CASSSRVDSSSYEQYF.

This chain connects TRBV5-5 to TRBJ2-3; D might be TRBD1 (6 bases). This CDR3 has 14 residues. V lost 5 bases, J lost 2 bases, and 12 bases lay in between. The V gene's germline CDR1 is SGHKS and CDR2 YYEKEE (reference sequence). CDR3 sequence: CASRGGRYTDTQYF. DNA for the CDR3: TGTGCCAGCAGAGGGGGAAGATACACAGATACGCAGTATTTT.

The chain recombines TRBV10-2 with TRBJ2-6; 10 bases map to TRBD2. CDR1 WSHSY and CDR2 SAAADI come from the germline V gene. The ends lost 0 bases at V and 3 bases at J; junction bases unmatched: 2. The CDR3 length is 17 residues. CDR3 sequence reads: CASSESGLAFGANVLTF. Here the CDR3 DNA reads TGCGCCAGCAGTGAGTCGGGACTAGCGTTTGGGGCCAACGTCCTGACTTTC.

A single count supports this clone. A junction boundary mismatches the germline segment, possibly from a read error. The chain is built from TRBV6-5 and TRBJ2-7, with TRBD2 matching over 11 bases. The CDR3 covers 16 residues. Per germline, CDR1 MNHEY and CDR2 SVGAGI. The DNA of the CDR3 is TGTGCCAGCAGTTACGGGTCTAGCGGGGGGTACTACAAGCAGTACTTC. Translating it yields CASSYGSSGGYYKQYF.

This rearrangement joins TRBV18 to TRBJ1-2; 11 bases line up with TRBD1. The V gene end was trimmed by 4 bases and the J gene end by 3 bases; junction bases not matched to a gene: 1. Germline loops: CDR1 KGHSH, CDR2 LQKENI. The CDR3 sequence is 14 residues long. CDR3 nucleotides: TGTGCCAGCTCACGGGACAGGGGGGACTATGGCTACACCTTC. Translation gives CASSRDRGDYGYTF.

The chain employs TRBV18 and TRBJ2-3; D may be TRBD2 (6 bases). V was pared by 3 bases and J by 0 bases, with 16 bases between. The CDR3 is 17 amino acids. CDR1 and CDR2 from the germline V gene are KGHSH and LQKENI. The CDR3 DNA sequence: TGTGCCAGCTCACCTCTCGTCTCAGGGACTAGCACAGATACGCAGTATTTT. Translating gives CASSPLVSGTSTDTQYF.

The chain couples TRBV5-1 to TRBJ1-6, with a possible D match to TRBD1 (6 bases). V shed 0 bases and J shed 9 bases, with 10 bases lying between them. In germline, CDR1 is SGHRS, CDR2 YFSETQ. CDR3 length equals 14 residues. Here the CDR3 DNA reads TGCGCCAGCAGCTTGGAACAGGGTGCTTCACCCCTCCACTTT. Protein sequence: CASSLEQGASPLHF.

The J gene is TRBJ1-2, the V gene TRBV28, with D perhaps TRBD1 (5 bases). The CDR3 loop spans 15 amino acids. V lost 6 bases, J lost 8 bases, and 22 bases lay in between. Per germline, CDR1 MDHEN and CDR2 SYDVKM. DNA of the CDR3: TGTGCCAGCAGCCTGCGCGGGGGGGACTTCTACGGCTACACCTTC. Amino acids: CASSLRGGDFYGYTF.

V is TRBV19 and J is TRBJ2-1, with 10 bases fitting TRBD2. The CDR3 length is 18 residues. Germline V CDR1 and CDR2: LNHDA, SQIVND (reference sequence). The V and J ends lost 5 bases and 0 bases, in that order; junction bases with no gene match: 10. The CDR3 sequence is CASSVGASGGSSYNEQFF. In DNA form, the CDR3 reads TGTGCCAGTAGTGTTGGGGCTAGCGGGGGAAGCTCCTACAATGAGCAGTTCTTC.

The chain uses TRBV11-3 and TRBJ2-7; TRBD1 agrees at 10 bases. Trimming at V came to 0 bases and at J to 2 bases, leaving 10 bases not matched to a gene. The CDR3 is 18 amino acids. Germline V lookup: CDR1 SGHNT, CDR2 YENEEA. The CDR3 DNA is TGTGCCAGCAGCTTAGAGAGGGGAGGCGGACAGGGGGCCTACGAGCAGTACTTC. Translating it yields CASSLERGGGQGAYEQYF.

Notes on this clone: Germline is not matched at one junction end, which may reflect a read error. The CDR3 DNA sequence: TGTGCCAGCAGTGACGGCCAGACTAAGGAAAAACTGTTTTTT. Translation: CASSDGQTKEKLFF. This chain connects TRBV6-1 to TRBJ1-4, with no clear D. CDR1 and CDR2 (germline): MNHNS, SASEGT. The length of the CDR3 is 14 residues.